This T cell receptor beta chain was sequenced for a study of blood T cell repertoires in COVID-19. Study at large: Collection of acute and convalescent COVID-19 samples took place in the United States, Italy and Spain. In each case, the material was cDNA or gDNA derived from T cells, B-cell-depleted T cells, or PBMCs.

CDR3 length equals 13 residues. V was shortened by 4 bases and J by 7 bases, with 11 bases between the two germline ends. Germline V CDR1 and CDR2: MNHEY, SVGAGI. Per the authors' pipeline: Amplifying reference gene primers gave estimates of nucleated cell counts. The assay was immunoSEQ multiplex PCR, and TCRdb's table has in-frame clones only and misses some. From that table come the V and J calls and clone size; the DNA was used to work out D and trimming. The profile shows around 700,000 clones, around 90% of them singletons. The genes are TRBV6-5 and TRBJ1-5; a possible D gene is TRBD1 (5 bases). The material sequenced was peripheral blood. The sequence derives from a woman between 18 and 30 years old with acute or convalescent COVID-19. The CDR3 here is CASSSRGEQPQHF. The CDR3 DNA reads TGTGCCAGCAGTTCACGGGGGGAACAGCCCCAGCATTTT.